Listed below are T cell receptor beta chains from one sample, sequenced in a study of response to subunit inactivated influenza vaccine. MiXCR, run by TCRdb on the RT-PCR reads, gives a single entry per CDR3 protein. The repertoire holds about 190,000 distinct CDR3 sequences, roughly 14% seen once, with under 30% in the top ten. The sample in question was CD8+ T cells sorted from PBMCs, obtained more than 4 days after vaccination. The receptors shown here come from a man aged 50 or older who received an inactivated influenza vaccine. Each CDR3 is given with its conserved first and last residue. The order of the fields is V gene, clone size, J gene, D gene, CDR3 protein, CDR3 DNA. The D gene is left open where the match is weak. The size entry is marked missing in some rows and otherwise reads once, few, many or a size class.

TRBV6-5	many	TRBJ2-5	NA	CASTPGVSETQYF	TGTGCCAGCACCCCGGGAGTATCGGAGACCCAGTACTTC
TRBV12-3/TRBV12-4	few	TRBJ2-3	NA	CASRGGELQYF	TGTGCCAGCAGAGGAGGCGAGCTGCAGTATTTT
TRBV27	NA	TRBJ2-7	NA	CASSSGIAYEQYF	TGTGCCAGCAGTAGCGGTATAGCCTACGAGCAGTACTTC
TRBV6-2/TRBV6-3	few	TRBJ2-4	NA	CASSSQGTISNIQYF	TGTGCCAGCAGCTCCCAAGGGACCATCTCAAACATTCAGTACTTC
TRBV2	NA	TRBJ1-4	NA	CAGLTGWHEKLFF	TGTGCCGGCCTGACAGGATGGCATGAAAAACTGTTTTTT
TRBV5-6	NA	TRBJ2-7	NA	CASSHGSSYEQYF	TGTGCCAGCAGCCACGGGAGTTCCTACGAGCAGTACTTC
TRBV28	few	TRBJ2-7	NA	CASSSRKDSFGEQYF	TGTGCCAGCAGTTCCCGAAAGGACAGTTTTGGCGAGCAGTACTTC
TRBV12-3/TRBV12-4	NA	TRBJ1-2	NA	CASSLGPFYGYTF	TGTGCCAGCAGTTTAGGACCGTTCTATGGCTACACCTTC
TRBV7-9	many	TRBJ2-7	TRBD1	CASSPPGQGYEQYF	TGTGCCAGCAGCCCTCCGGGACAGGGGTACGAGCAGTACTTC
TRBV28	NA	TRBJ2-7	NA	CASSVLGVLYEQYF	TGTGCCAGCAGCGTCTTGGGGGTTCTCTACGAGCAGTACTTC
TRBV7-7	few	TRBJ2-3	TRBD2	CASSRSSGGLTDTQYF	TGTGCTAGCAGCCGTAGTAGCGGGGGCCTCACAGATACGCAGTATTTT
TRBV12-3/TRBV12-4	few	TRBJ2-7	NA	CASSFLIYEQYF	TGTGCCAGCAGTTTTCTGATCTACGAGCAGTACTTC
TRBV19	NA	TRBJ2-2	NA	CASSIEHNTGELFF	TGTGCCAGTAGTATAGAACATAACACCGGGGAGCTGTTTTTT
TRBV11-2	NA	TRBJ2-2	NA	CASSSLGEVTGELFF	TGTGCCAGCAGCTCGCTTGGGGAAGTTACCGGGGAGCTGTTTTTT
TRBV28	NA	TRBJ2-7	NA	CARESKDRIYEQYF	TGTGCCAGGGAGTCCAAGGACCGGATTTATGAGCAGTACTTC
TRBV27	NA	TRBJ2-7	NA	CASSSGIGEQYF	TGTGCCAGCAGTTCCGGGATCGGCGAGCAGTACTTC
TRBV20-1	many	TRBJ2-1	NA	CSAPLGGFVDEQFF	TGCAGTGCTCCACTAGGGGGGTTTGTAGATGAGCAGTTCTTC
TRBV5-1	once	TRBJ2-5	NA	CASSLNLRFQETQYF	TGCGCCAGCAGCTTGAACCTCAGGTTTCAAGAGACCCAGTACTTC
TRBV2	many	TRBJ2-3	NA	CASSGEGLSTDTQYF	TGTGCCAGCAGTGGAGAAGGCCTCAGCACAGATACGCAGTATTTT
TRBV12-3/TRBV12-4	NA	TRBJ2-7	TRBD2	CASSVGLAGGGYEQYF	TGTGCCAGCAGTGTCGGACTAGCGGGAGGCGGGTACGAGCAGTACTTC
TRBV4-3	NA	TRBJ2-7	NA	CASSQAFSDAYEQYF	TGCGCCAGCAGCCAAGCCTTCTCCGACGCCTACGAGCAGTACTTC
TRBV7-9	few	TRBJ2-7	TRBD2	CASISPGGEQYF	TGTGCCAGCATCTCGCCGGGGGGCGAGCAGTACTTC
TRBV6-2/TRBV6-3	NA	TRBJ2-6	NA	CASSYTRGSGANVLTF	TGTGCCAGCAGTTACACGCGGGGCTCTGGGGCCAACGTCCTGACTTTC
TRBV29-1	few	TRBJ2-7	NA	CSVIGVTSYEQYF	TGCAGCGTAATAGGGGTGACCTCCTACGAGCAGTACTTC
TRBV12-3/TRBV12-4	few	TRBJ2-5	TRBD2	CASSLASGGAETQYF	TGTGCCAGCAGTTTGGCTAGCGGGGGGGCGGAGACCCAGTACTTC
TRBV4-3	few	TRBJ2-1	NA	CASSQGGINNEQFF	TGCGCCAGCAGCCAAGGGGGGATCAACAATGAGCAGTTCTTC
TRBV6-2/TRBV6-3	few	TRBJ2-1	TRBD2	CASSWDPGLAGGSSYNEQFF	TGTGCCAGCAGTTGGGATCCGGGACTAGCGGGAGGCAGCTCCTACAATGAGCAGTTCTTC
TRBV6-2/TRBV6-3	NA	TRBJ2-1	NA	CASSYVQGWNEQFF	TGTGCCAGCAGTTACGTCCAGGGGTGGAATGAGCAGTTCTTC
TRBV11-2	NA	TRBJ1-1	TRBD1	CASSKNRGQNTEAFF	TGTGCCAGCAGCAAAAACAGGGGGCAAAACACTGAAGCTTTCTTT
TRBV12-3/TRBV12-4	NA	TRBJ2-3	TRBD2	CASSLVAGGLDTQYF	TGTGCCAGCAGTTTAGTGGCGGGGGGGCTTGATACGCAGTATTTT
TRBV5-6	NA	TRBJ1-3	NA	CASTVGVRGNTIYF	TGTGCCAGCACCGTGGGGGTTCGTGGAAACACCATATATTTT
TRBV7-9	NA	TRBJ2-3	NA	CASSLLAKDYTDTQYF	TGTGCCAGCAGCTTGTTGGCTAAGGACTACACAGATACGCAGTATTTT
TRBV6-1	many	TRBJ2-3	NA	CASSDPGDTQYF	TGTGCCAGCAGTGATCCGGGAGATACGCAGTATTTT
TRBV14	NA	TRBJ2-3	TRBD2	CASSQVSGSTDTQYF	TGTGCCAGCAGCCAAGTTAGCGGGAGTACAGATACGCAGTATTTT
TRBV4-3	NA	TRBJ2-1	NA	CASSQVSDSDNEQFF	TGCGCCAGCAGCCAAGTGTCGGACAGCGACAATGAGCAGTTCTTC
TRBV7-9	many	TRBJ1-1	NA	CASSSGLRDQTNAEAFF	TGTGCCAGCAGCTCGGGGCTCAGGGATCAGACGAACGCTGAAGCTTTCTTT
TRBV28	many	TRBJ2-1	TRBD2	CASRRTSGRTRNEQFF	TGTGCCAGCAGGAGGACTAGCGGGAGGACAAGGAATGAGCAGTTCTTC
TRBV3-1	few	TRBJ1-2	TRBD1	CASSQEAWGQGAFGGYTF	TGTGCCAGCAGCCAAGAGGCTTGGGGACAGGGGGCCTTCGGGGGCTACACCTTC
TRBV11-2	NA	TRBJ2-2	NA	CASSFRVLTGELFF	TGTGCCAGCAGCTTTCGGGTCCTCACCGGGGAGCTGTTTTTT
TRBV4-2	NA	TRBJ2-1	NA	CASSQFLRNEQFF	TGTGCCAGCAGCCAGTTTCTGAGGAATGAGCAGTTCTTC
TRBV12-3/TRBV12-4	many	TRBJ2-5	TRBD2	CASTPQTGTSGKYQETQYF	TGTGCCAGCACTCCCCAAACCGGGACTAGCGGAAAGTACCAAGAGACCCAGTACTTC
TRBV7-8	few	TRBJ1-4	TRBD1	CASSLIGTAEKLFF	TGTGCCAGCAGCTTGATTGGGACAGCTGAAAAACTGTTTTTT
TRBV20-1	few	TRBJ2-2	TRBD2	CSASSLAGGVPGELFF	TGCAGTGCTAGTTCCCTAGCGGGAGGAGTGCCCGGGGAGCTGTTTTTT
TRBV12-3/TRBV12-4	few	TRBJ1-2	NA	CASSFGAEPPYGYTF	TGTGCCAGCAGTTTCGGGGCAGAGCCGCCCTATGGCTACACCTTC
TRBV27	few	TRBJ1-2	NA	CASSYQGAHYGYTF	TGTGCCAGCAGTTATCAGGGCGCCCACTATGGCTACACCTTC
TRBV15	NA	TRBJ1-1	NA	CATSRAEGWEAFF	TGTGCCACCAGCAGAGCAGAGGGATGGGAAGCTTTCTTT
TRBV20-1	many	TRBJ2-1	TRBD2	CSASGGEVYNEQFF	TGCAGTGCTAGCGGGGGGGAGGTCTACAATGAGCAGTTCTTC
TRBV4-1	few	TRBJ2-3	TRBD1	CASSRQGTDTQYF	TGCGCCAGCAGCCGACAGGGTACAGATACGCAGTATTTT
TRBV3-1	NA	TRBJ2-5	NA	CASSQEVLAWETQYF	TGTGCCAGCAGCCAAGAGGTGCTAGCTTGGGAGACCCAGTACTTC
TRBV12-3/TRBV12-4	NA	TRBJ1-6	NA	CASSPNVGFGGFLHF	TGTGCCAGCAGCCCTAATGTCGGATTCGGGGGGTTTCTCCACTTT
TRBV5-5	NA	TRBJ2-7	NA	CASSPDGVFYEQYF	TGTGCCAGCAGCCCTGACGGGGTTTTCTACGAGCAGTACTTC
TRBV29-1	NA	TRBJ2-4	TRBD1	CSVGGAGNRGDIQYF	TGCAGCGTAGGTGGGGCAGGGAACAGGGGAGACATTCAGTACTTC
TRBV10-1	few	TRBJ2-3	NA	CASSELGTGQSTDTQYF	TGCGCCAGCAGTGAGCTAGGGACGGGACAAAGCACAGATACGCAGTATTTT
TRBV13	NA	TRBJ1-3	TRBD1	CASSRGTGTGNTIYF	TGTGCCAGCAGCCGAGGGACAGGGACCGGAAACACCATATATTTT
TRBV4-3	NA	TRBJ1-1	NA	CASSQDAGRNTEAFF	TGCGCCAGCAGCCAAGATGCAGGGAGAAACACTGAAGCTTTCTTT
TRBV6-4	few	TRBJ1-6	NA	CASSLPGSSYNSPLHF	TGTGCCAGCAGCCTACCCGGCAGCTCCTATAATTCACCCCTCCACTTT
TRBV6-5	few	TRBJ2-7	NA	CASSYSGLPSYEQYF	TGTGCCAGCAGTTACTCTGGTCTACCCTCCTACGAGCAGTACTTC
TRBV3-1	NA	TRBJ2-7	NA	CASSEGPHYEQYF	TGTGCCAGCAGCGAGGGACCACACTACGAGCAGTACTTC
TRBV2	many	TRBJ1-5	TRBD1	CASREGQSGNQPQHF	TGTGCCAGCAGGGAGGGACAGAGTGGCAATCAGCCCCAGCATTTT
TRBV5-1	many	TRBJ2-3	NA	CASSSSRLVIDTQYF	TGCGCCAGCAGCTCGTCGCGACTAGTCATAGATACGCAGTATTTT